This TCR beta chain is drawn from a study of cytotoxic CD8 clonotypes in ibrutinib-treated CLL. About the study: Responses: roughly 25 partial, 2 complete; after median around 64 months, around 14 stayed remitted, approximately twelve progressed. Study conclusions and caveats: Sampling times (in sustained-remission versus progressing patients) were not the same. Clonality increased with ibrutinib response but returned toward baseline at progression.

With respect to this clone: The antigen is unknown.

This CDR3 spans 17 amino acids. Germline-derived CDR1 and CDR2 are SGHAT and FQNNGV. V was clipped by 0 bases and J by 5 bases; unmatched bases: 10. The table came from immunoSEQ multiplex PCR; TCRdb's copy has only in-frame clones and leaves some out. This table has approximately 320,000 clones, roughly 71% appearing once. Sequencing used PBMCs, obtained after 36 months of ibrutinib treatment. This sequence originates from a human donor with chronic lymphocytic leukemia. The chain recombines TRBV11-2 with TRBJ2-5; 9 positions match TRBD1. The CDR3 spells CASSLDSEQGARETQYF. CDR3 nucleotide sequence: TGTGCCAGCAGCTTAGATTCGGAACAGGGGGCGAGGGAGACCCAGTACTTC.